This TCR beta chain was documented in a study of shared clonotypes between healthy human individuals. The data were produced by immunoSEQ multiplex PCR, yet TCRdb's version contains in-frame clones alone and is incomplete. Of some 900,000 clones in the sample, over 60% are singletons; the top ten hold about 1.5%. V gave up 0 bases and J gave up 3 bases, with 16 bases separating them. CDR3 length: 17 amino acids. In germline, CDR1 is KGHSH, CDR2 LQKENI. This clone was seen once. The V and J genes are TRBV18 and TRBJ2-3, with D unresolved. The receptor comes from a man aged 18 to 30 in good health. Sequences were obtained from memory CD4+ T cells sorted from blood. Sample subset: CD45RA-negative fraction. The CDR3 region has the DNA TGTGCCAGCTCACCACCTCGGTCCGGCTCGGGTACAGATACGCAGTATTTT. Its translation is CASSPPRSGSGTDTQYF.